Shown below are 15 T cell receptor beta chains from a single sample sequenced in a study of multiple sclerosis patients with progressive multifocal leukoencephalopathy. Time point specified: about a year of natalizumab therapy. Here immunoSEQ multiplex PCR was the method, and the copy in TCRdb shows in-frame clones only, minus some. The top ten clones hold 2% to 2.5% of a sample with about 25,000 clones, roughly 90% of them seen once. The sequencing used PBMCs, collected from a patient treated with natalizumab. All receptors derive from a man aged 25 to 45 with multiple sclerosis.

This chain joins TRBV5-1 and TRBJ1-2, with TRBD1 matching 7 bases. Germline assignment: CDR1 SGHRS and CDR2 YFSETQ. The CDR3 has 14 residues. The junction had 4 bases not matched to a gene; V was cut back by 3 bases and J by 2 bases. The CDR3, as DNA: TGCGCCAGCAGCTCACCGGGACAGAACTATGGCTACACCTTC. Encoded protein: CASSSPGQNYGYTF.

This chain uses TRBV27 with TRBJ2-2; D possibly corresponds to TRBD1 (5 bases). From germline, CDR1 is MNHEY and CDR2 SMNVEV (reference sequence). The CDR3 covers 15 residues. Trimming took 2 bases from V and 7 from J, leaving 14 bases between them. The CDR3 loop is CASSLRFREGGELFF. The CDR3 DNA follows: TGTGCCAGCAGTTTACGTTTCAGGGAAGGCGGGGAGCTGTTTTTT.

Regarding this clone: The junction differs from germline at one of its ends, possibly a read error. This sequence joins TRBV10-1 and TRBJ2-3, with 7 bases aligning to TRBD2. Germline V gene sequence: CDR1 WNHNN, CDR2 SYGVQD (reference sequence). CDR3 length: 14 amino acids. The CDR3 spells CVSSDVTGRDTQYF. The CDR3, as DNA: TGCGTCAGCAGTGATGTAACCGGGAGGGATACGCAGTATTTT.

The V call is TRBV2, the J call TRBJ2-5; maybe TRBD1 (6 bases). Per the germline V gene, CDR1 is SNHLY and CDR2 is FYNNEI. The CDR3 consists of 14 residues. Trimming cost V 2 bases and J 3 bases, with 10 bases left between them. The CDR3 sequence: CASSETGREETQYF. In nucleotides, the CDR3 is TGTGCCAGCAGTGAAACAGGGCGGGAAGAGACCCAGTACTTC.

This rearrangement joins TRBV11-3 to TRBJ1-3; the D is unclear. V was cut by 4 bases and J by 0 bases, with 7 bases left in between. Per germline, CDR1 SGHNT and CDR2 YENEEA. The CDR3 covers 14 residues. The CDR3 nucleotides read TGTGCCAGCAGCTCAGCGGGCTCTGGAAACACCATATATTTT. Amino acids: CASSSAGSGNTIYF. Filled out from reference TRBV11-3 and TRBJ1-3, the complete variable domain reads EAGVVQSPRYKIIEKKQPVAFWCNPISGHNTLYWYLQNLGQGPELLIRYENEEAVDDSQLPKDRFSAERLKGVDSTLKIQPAELGDSAVYLCASSSAGSGNTIYFGEGSWLTVV.

This clone was counted between two and nine times. The CDR3 protein is CASSEGRNQPQHF. DNA for the CDR3: TGCGCCAGCAGTGAGGGCCGCAATCAGCCCCAGCATTTT. The rearrangement links TRBV10-2 to TRBJ1-5; D unclear. The CDR3 has 13 amino acids. CDR1 and CDR2 from the germline V gene are WSHSY and SAAADI. V was pared by 2 bases and J by 2 bases, with 4 bases between.

This chain connects TRBV4-1 to TRBJ2-7; D may be TRBD1 (5 bases). The CDR3 sequence is 14 residues long. V dropped 0 bases and J dropped 5 bases, with 11 bases sitting between them. The germline V gene has CDR1 MGHRA and CDR2 YSYEKL. In nucleotides, the CDR3 is TGCGCCAGCAGCCAAGATCAGGGTGAGGACGAGCAGTACTTC. Protein product: CASSQDQGEDEQYF.

The chain employs TRBV5-1 and TRBJ2-5; D possibly corresponds to TRBD2 (6 bases). Germline CDR1 reads SGHRS; CDR2 reads YFSETQ. CDR3 length: 15 amino acids. Trimming took 4 bases from V and 3 from J, leaving 16 bases between them. The DNA of the CDR3 is TGCGCCAGCAGCCCAGGAGGGTCGGGGAAAGAGACCCAGTACTTC. It specifies CASSPGGSGKETQYF.

V gene TRBV6-6 combines with J gene TRBJ1-4; 8 bases fit TRBD1. V was pared by 4 bases and J by 8 bases, with 12 bases of the junction left unmatched. This CDR3 region has 16 residues. Germline CDR1 and CDR2: MNHNY and SVGAGI (reference sequence). CDR3 residues: CASSSGAQGVAEKLFF. DNA for the CDR3: TGTGCCAGCAGTTCGGGGGCACAGGGGGTAGCGGAAAAACTGTTTTTT.

This chain uses TRBV7-3 with TRBJ2-3; D remains unclear. V lost 4 bases to trimming and J lost 1 base, with 12 bases between them. Germline V CDR1 and CDR2: SGHTA, FQGTGA. This CDR3 region has 15 residues. The CDR3 coding sequence is TGTGCCAGCAGCTCCGGCCTGTCTGGCACAGATACGCAGTATTTT. This translates into CASSSGLSGTDTQYF.

This clone is a singleton in its sample. V usage is TRBV29-1 and J usage is TRBJ1-2, with a possible D match to TRBD1 (6 bases). Looked up from germline, CDR1 is SQVTM and CDR2 is ANQGSEA. CDR3 length: 12 residues. Trimming stripped 6 bases from V and 7 bases from J, with 15 bases between. The CDR3 reads CSVADSTPGYTF. In DNA, the CDR3 is TGCAGCGTCGCGGACAGTACCCCTGGCTACACCTTC.

The chain uses TRBV4-1 and TRBJ1-2, with D possibly matching TRBD1 (5 bases). The germline V gene has CDR1 MGHRA and CDR2 YSYEKL. Between the trimmed V and J ends, which lost 3 bases and 4 bases, there was a span of 21 bases. The CDR3 extends over 17 amino acids. CDR3 in DNA: TGCGCCAGCAGCCAGATAATAATTTCCGGGACGGTCTATGGCTACACCTTC. Protein: CASSQIIISGTVYGYTF.

The rearrangement joins TRBV7-9 to TRBJ1-3; 7 bases agree with TRBD1. V gave up 3 bases and J gave up 0 bases; unmatched junction bases: 2. Germline lookup yields CDR1 SEHNR and CDR2 FQNEAQ (reference sequence). The CDR3 spans 15 residues. CDR3 loop: CASSLGQHSGNTIYF. The CDR3 bases are TGTGCCAGCAGCTTGGGACAGCACTCTGGAAACACCATATATTTT.

Here the CDR3 reads CASSEASPRGPSSYNEQFF. Written as DNA, the CDR3 is TGTGCCAGCAGTGAAGCGAGCCCCAGGGGGCCCAGCTCCTACAATGAGCAGTTCTTC. This chain links TRBV6-1 with TRBJ2-1, with 8 bases identical to TRBD1. The CDR3 is made up of 19 amino acids. Germline CDR1 and CDR2: MNHNS and SASEGT. The junction had 10 bases not matched to a gene; V was cut back by 0 bases and J by 0 bases.

The rearrangement uses TRBV9 and TRBJ2-5; 8 bases agree with TRBD2. Germline values: CDR1 SGDLS, CDR2 YYNGEE. This CDR3 spans 14 amino acids. V shed 5 bases, J shed 5 bases, and the junction held 8 bases outside the gene matches. The CDR3, as DNA: TGTGCCAGCAGTCGTAGCGGGGTGGGCGAGACCCAGTACTTC. Its translation: CASSRSGVGETQYF.